The sequence of this TCR beta chain was determined in a study of shared clonotypes between healthy human individuals. Study findings and constraints: Clonotypes that were shared across four donors made up approximately 5% of naive CD4 clonotypes. Clonotype sharing levels among donors were expected to vary with sequencing depth.

Assay runs were performed at deep level. Clones were read by immunoSEQ multiplex PCR, and TCRdb kept only the in-frame ones, dropping some. Of about 710,000 clones listed, 60% to 75% are singletons. Germline lookup yields CDR1 MDHEN and CDR2 SYDVKM. This CDR3 is 14 amino acids long. The ends were cut back, 10 bases at V and 5 bases at J, with 20 bases in the middle. This clone occurred a few times. Its antigen is unidentified. The sequence derives from a woman in her 30s in good health. V and J are TRBV28 and TRBJ2-5; D is possibly TRBD2 (5 bases). Sequencing was carried out using memory CD4+ T cells sorted from blood. Regarding subset: CD45RA-negative fraction. CDR3 coding DNA: TGTGCCACCAGGCGGGTTTGGGATCGGGAGACCCAGTACTTC. Translation gives CATRRVWDRETQYF.